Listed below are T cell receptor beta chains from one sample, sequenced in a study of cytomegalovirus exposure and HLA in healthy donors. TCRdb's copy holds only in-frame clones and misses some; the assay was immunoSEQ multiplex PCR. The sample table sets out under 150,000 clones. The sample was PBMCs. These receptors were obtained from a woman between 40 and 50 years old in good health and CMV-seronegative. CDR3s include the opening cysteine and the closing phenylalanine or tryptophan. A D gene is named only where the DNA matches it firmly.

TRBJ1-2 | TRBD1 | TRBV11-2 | CASRLTWTGGQYGYTF | TGTGCCAGCAGGCTTACCTGGACAGGGGGCCAGTATGGCTACACCTTC
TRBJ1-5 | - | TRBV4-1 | CASSQGPEGPQHF | TGCGCCAGCAGCCAAGGTCCCGAGGGGCCCCAGCATTTT
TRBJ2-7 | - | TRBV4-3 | CASSQDRAHEQYF | TGCGCCAGCAGCCAAGACAGGGCCCACGAGCAGTACTTC
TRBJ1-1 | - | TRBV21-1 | CASSIDRVTEAFF | TGTGCCAGCAGCATTGACAGGGTCACTGAAGCTTTCTTT
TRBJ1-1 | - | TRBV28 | CASRHPGQLNTEAFF | TGTGCCAGCAGGCATCCGGGACAACTGAACACTGAAGCTTTCTTT
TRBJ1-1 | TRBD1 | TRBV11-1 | CASSSDRALNTEAFF | TGTGCCAGCAGCTCCGACAGGGCACTGAACACTGAAGCTTTCTTT
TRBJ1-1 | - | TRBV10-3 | CALPYTEAFF | TGTGCCCTCCCCTACACTGAAGCTTTCTTT
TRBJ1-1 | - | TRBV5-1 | CASSLGTDRTEAFF | TGCGCCAGCAGCTTGGGCACGGACAGAACTGAAGCTTTCTTT
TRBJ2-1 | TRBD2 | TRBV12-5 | CASSRTSGPEQFF | TGTGCTAGTAGCCGGACTAGCGGGCCTGAGCAGTTCTTC
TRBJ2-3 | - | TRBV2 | CASTRVVSTDTQYF | TGTGCCAGCACCCGTGTCGTAAGCACAGATACGCAGTATTTT
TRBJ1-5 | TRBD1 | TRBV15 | CATSRGTGREGQPQHF | TGTGCCACCAGCAGAGGGACAGGGAGAGAGGGTCAGCCCCAGCATTTT
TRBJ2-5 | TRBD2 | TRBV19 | CASSARTRGPETQYF | TGTGCCAGTAGTGCCCGGACTAGAGGTCCAGAGACCCAGTACTTC
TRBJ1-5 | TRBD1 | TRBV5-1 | CASSLGTGFGQPQHF | TGCGCCAGCAGCTTGGGGACAGGTTTTGGGCAGCCCCAGCATTTT
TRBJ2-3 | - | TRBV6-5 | CASMREPSTDTQYF | TGTGCCAGCATGAGAGAACCTAGCACAGATACGCAGTATTTT
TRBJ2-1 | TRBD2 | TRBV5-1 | CASSLQTGTSVTTPVNEQFF | TGCGCCAGCAGCTTGCAAACGGGGACTAGCGTAACCACGCCGGTCAATGAGCAGTTCTTC
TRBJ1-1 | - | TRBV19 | CASSKTILTITEAFF | TGTGCCAGTAGTAAAACCATACTAACGATCACTGAAGCTTTCTTT
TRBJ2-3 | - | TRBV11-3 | CASSLSEYTDTQYF | TGTGCCAGCAGCTTATCAGAATACACAGATACGCAGTATTTT
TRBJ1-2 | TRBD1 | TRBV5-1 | CASSLITGGAEGYTF | TGCGCCAGCAGCTTGATAACAGGGGGCGCGGAAGGCTACACCTTC
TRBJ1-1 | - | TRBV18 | CASSPPTTQEAFF | TGTGCCAGCTCACCACCGACTACACAGGAAGCTTTCTTT
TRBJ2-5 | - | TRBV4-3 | CASSQDREETQYF | TGCGCCAGCAGCCAAGACAGGGAAGAGACCCAGTACTTC
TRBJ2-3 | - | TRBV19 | CASSTIGKGDTQYF | TGTGCCAGTAGTACCATCGGGAAAGGGGATACGCAGTATTTT
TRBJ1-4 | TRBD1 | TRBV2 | CASSDPGTGISTNEKLFF | TGTGCCAGCAGCGACCCCGGGACAGGGATTTCAACTAATGAAAAACTGTTTTTT
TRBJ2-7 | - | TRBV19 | CATGEVEQYF | TGTGCCACTGGGGAGGTGGAGCAGTACTTC
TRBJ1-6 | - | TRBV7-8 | CASSFRDTNNSPLHF | TGTGCCAGCAGCTTCCGGGACACAAACAATTCACCCCTCCACTTT
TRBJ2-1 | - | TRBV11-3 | CASSSDNEQFF | TGTGCCAGCAGCTCGGACAATGAGCAGTTCTTC
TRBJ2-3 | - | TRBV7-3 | CASSPQGQLANTQYF | TGTGCCAGCAGCCCCCAAGGACAGTTAGCAAATACGCAGTATTTT
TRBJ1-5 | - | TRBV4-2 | CASSQDLKGGNQPQHF | TGTGCCAGCAGCCAAGATCTTAAGGGAGGAAATCAGCCCCAGCATTTT
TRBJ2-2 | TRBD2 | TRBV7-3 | CASNIGTSGGANTGELFF | TGTGCCAGCAACATCGGGACTAGCGGGGGGGCGAACACCGGGGAGCTGTTTTTT
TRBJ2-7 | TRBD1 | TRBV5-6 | CASSLRQGAYEQYF | TGTGCCAGCAGCTTGCGGCAGGGGGCCTACGAGCAGTACTTC
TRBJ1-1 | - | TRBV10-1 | CASSSQRLRTEAFF | TGCGCCAGCAGTTCCCAGCGACTTAGGACTGAAGCTTTCTTT
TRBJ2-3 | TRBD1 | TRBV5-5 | CASSFRDRGLYF | TGTGCCAGCAGCTTCCGGGACAGGGGGTTGTATTTT
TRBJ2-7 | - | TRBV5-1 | CASSLNAGYEQYF | TGCGCCAGCAGCTTGAATGCAGGCTACGAGCAGTACTTC
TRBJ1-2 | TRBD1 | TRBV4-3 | CASSDTGASRWGYTF | TGCGCCAGCAGCGATACAGGGGCCTCCCGGTGGGGCTACACCTTC
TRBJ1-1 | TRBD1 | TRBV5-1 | CASSSGQGTNTEAFF | TGCGCCAGCAGCTCGGGACAGGGGACAAACACTGAAGCTTTCTTT
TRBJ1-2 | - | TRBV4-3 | CASSPAGYYGYTF | TGCGCCAGCAGCCCGGCGGGGTACTATGGCTACACCTTC
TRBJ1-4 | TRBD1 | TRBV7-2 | CASTEGAANEKLFF | TGTGCCAGCACCGAGGGGGCTGCTAATGAAAAACTGTTTTTT
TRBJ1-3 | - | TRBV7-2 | CASSLRTGGNTIYF | TGTGCCAGCAGCTTAAGAACAGGGGGAAACACCATATATTTT
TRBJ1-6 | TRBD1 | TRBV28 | CASSLAGTGFSPLHF | TGTGCCAGCAGTTTAGCCGGGACAGGGTTCTCACCCCTCCACTTT
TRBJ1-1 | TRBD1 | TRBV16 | CASSHPWRQGATEAFF | TGTGCCAGCAGCCATCCGTGGAGACAGGGGGCAACTGAAGCTTTCTTT
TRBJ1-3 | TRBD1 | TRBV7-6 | CASSLTGGSGNTIYF | TGTGCCAGCAGCCTTACAGGGGGCTCTGGAAACACCATATATTTT
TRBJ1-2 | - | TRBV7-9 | CASSPDSTYGYTF | TGTGCCAGCAGCCCGGACAGCACTTATGGCTACACCTTC
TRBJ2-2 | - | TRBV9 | CASSVAGGKVGELFF | TGTGCCAGCAGCGTAGCCGGAGGAAAGGTCGGGGAGCTGTTTTTT
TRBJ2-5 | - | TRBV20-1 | CSAFSQETQYF | TGCAGTGCCTTCTCCCAAGAGACCCAGTACTTC
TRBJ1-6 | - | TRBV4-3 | CASSHPQGSNSPLHF | TGCGCCAGCAGCCATCCACAGGGTTCTAATTCACCCCTCCACTTT
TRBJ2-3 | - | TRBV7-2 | CASSLVGRGRASDTQYF | TGTGCCAGCAGCTTAGTAGGGCGGGGGCGAGCGTCAGATACGCAGTATTTT
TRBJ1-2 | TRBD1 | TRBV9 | CASSMGTGGAVNYGYTF | TGTGCCAGCAGCATGGGGACAGGGGGCGCGGTAAACTATGGCTACACCTTC
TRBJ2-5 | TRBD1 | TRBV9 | CASSALGQGRETQYF | TGTGCCAGCAGCGCACTGGGACAGGGGCGAGAGACCCAGTACTTC
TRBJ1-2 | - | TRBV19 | CASSARAGTYGYTF | TGTGCCAGTAGTGCCCGAGCGGGGACCTATGGCTACACCTTC
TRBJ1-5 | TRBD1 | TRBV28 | CASRKDRGRQPQHF | TGTGCCAGCAGGAAAGACAGGGGGCGTCAGCCCCAGCATTTT
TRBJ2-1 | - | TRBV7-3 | CASSLGGGNEQFF | TGTGCCAGCAGCTTAGGTGGGGGGAATGAGCAGTTCTTC
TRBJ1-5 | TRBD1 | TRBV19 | CAADQGAPSNQPQHF | TGTGCCGCTGATCAGGGGGCGCCTAGCAATCAGCCCCAGCATTTT
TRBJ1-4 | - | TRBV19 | CASSSTGVNEKLFF | TGTGCCAGTAGTTCGACAGGAGTTAATGAAAAACTGTTTTTT
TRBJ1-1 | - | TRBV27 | CASRGGGGRTEAFF | TGTGCCAGCAGGGGTGGGGGCGGGAGGACTGAAGCTTTCTTT